Here is one TCR beta chain with its context. This entry belongs to a study of blood T cell repertoires in COVID-19. Study summary: Samples taken during acute and convalescent COVID-19 were collected in the United States, Italy and Spain. T cells, B-cell-depleted T cells, or PBMCs provided the cDNA or gDNA that served as material.

Per the original data handling: Reference gene primer amplification gave estimated nucleated cell counts. The repertoire was sequenced with immunoSEQ multiplex PCR; TCRdb's copy has only in-frame clones and lacks some. V and J calls and clone size are those listed in that table; D and trimming were worked out from the DNA. The data show around 140,000 clones, roughly 90% seen once. Germline CDR1 MNHEY, CDR2 SVGAGI. There are 13 residues in the CDR3. The ends were cut back, 0 bases at V and 7 bases at J, with 9 bases in the middle. V is TRBV6-5 and J is TRBJ1-2, with D perhaps TRBD1 (6 bases). The clonotype originates from a man between 70 and 80 years old with acute or convalescent COVID-19. Sequenced material: peripheral blood. CDR3 DNA: TGTGCCAGCAGTTACTCGGCAGGGGTTGGCTACACCTTC. Amino acids: CASSYSAGVGYTF.